The present entry profiles one TCR beta chain with its context. The antigen is not known. The data are from a study of T cells in Graves' hyperthyroidism and ophthalmopathy. Study-wide results and caveats: Model predictions of ophthalmopathy came a median about 6.3 months before onset.

Authors of the study amplified TCR beta CDR3 regions from RNA transcripts. TCR CDR3 underwent first-round RT-PCR with the HTBI primer set. TCRdb itself ran the multiplex PCR reads through MiXCR, one entry per CDR3 protein. This sample has 480,000 or so distinct CDR3 sequences; over 45% occur once, and the top ten carry about 40%. The germline V and J ends were trimmed by 4 bases and 0 bases, with 9 bases remaining between them. The CDR3 sequence is 14 residues long. CDR1 and CDR2 from the germline V gene are SQVTM and ANQGSEA. Sample: peripheral blood or thyroid tissue (not recorded which). The sequence derives from an adult woman with Graves' disease, either hyperthyroidism or ophthalmopathy (not recorded which). This sequence joins TRBV29-1 and TRBJ1-4; D gene unclear. The DNA of the CDR3 is TGCAGCGTTGTAGGGATCTCAACTAATGAAAAACTGTTTTTT. Translating it yields CSVVGISTNEKLFF.